This TCR beta chain was profiled in a study of response to subunit inactivated influenza vaccine. TCRdb recomputed calls from the RT-PCR reads with MiXCR, one row per CDR3 protein. Among 400,000 to 650,000 distinct CDR3 sequences listed, approximately 6.9% were seen once. V was trimmed by 3 bases and J by 2 bases, leaving 19 bases between them. Germline assignment: CDR1 DFQATT and CDR2 SNEGSKA (reference sequence). This CDR3 contains 16 residues. Here the sequenced sample was PBMCs from blood, taken 23 to 25 months after vaccination. V is TRBV20-1 and J is TRBJ2-5, with a possible D match to TRBD2 (5 bases). This TCR came from a man in his fifties or sixties who received an inactivated influenza vaccine. The CDR3 protein is CSASPRGLIMQETQYF. The CDR3 region has the DNA TGCAGTGCTAGTCCGAGAGGACTGATAATGCAAGAGACCCAGTACTTC.